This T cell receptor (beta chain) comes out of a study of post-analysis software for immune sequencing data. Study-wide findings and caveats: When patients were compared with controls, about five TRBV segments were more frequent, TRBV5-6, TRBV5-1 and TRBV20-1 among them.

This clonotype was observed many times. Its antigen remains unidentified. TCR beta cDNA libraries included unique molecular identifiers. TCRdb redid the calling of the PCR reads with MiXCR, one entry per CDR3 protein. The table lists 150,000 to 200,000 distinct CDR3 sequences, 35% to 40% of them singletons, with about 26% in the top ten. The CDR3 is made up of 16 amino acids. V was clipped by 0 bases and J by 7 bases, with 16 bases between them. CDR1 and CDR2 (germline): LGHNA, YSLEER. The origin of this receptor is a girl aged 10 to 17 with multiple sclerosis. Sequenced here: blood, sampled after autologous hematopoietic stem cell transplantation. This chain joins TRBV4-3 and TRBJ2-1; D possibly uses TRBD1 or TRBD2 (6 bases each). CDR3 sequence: CASSQEGGGRGNEQFF. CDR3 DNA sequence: TGCGCCAGCAGCCAAGAGGGGGGCGGGCGAGGGAATGAGCAGTTCTTC.